This is a list of T cell receptor beta chains from one sample in a study of cytomegalovirus exposure and HLA in healthy donors. Data came from immunoSEQ multiplex PCR; TCRdb stores just in-frame clones and leaves some out. Altogether about 140,000 clones are present, 82% being singletons, with the ten largest covering 2.5%. Sequencing was carried out using PBMCs. The receptors were gathered from a male donor in good health and CMV-seronegative. Each CDR3 is given with its conserved first and last residue. The D gene is left open where the match is weak. Not every row has a clone size; where given, it reads once, few, many or a size class.

D gene	V gene	clone size	J gene	CDR3 protein	CDR3 DNA
-	TRBV19	-	TRBJ1-1	CASSVTGWDTEAFF	TGTGCCAGTAGTGTAACAGGGTGGGACACTGAAGCTTTCTTT
TRBD1	TRBV30	-	TRBJ2-7	CAWSSGTGPSYEQYF	TGTGCCTGGAGCTCCGGGACAGGTCCATCCTACGAGCAGTACTTC
TRBD2	TRBV9	-	TRBJ2-5	CASSVDGRFQETQYF	TGTGCCAGCAGCGTAGACGGGAGGTTCCAAGAGACCCAGTACTTC
-	TRBV6-1	-	TRBJ1-2	CASSEGTAYGYTF	TGTGCCAGCAGTGAAGGGACAGCTTATGGCTACACCTTC
-	TRBV7-8	-	TRBJ2-7	CASSPALGRTAYEQYF	TGTGCCAGCAGCCCAGCCCTGGGGCGAACAGCGTACGAGCAGTACTTC
-	TRBV5-6	-	TRBJ1-2	CASSLGSNYGYTF	TGTGCCAGCAGCTTGGGGAGTAACTATGGCTACACCTTC
TRBD2	TRBV28	few	TRBJ2-5	CASSADTRAGGRWTQYF	TGTGCCAGCAGTGCCGATACTAGGGCGGGAGGCCGTTGGACCCAGTACTTC
TRBD2	TRBV7-2	-	TRBJ2-2	CASSLRRESSGELFF	TGTGCCAGCAGCTTAAGGCGGGAGTCGTCCGGGGAGCTGTTTTTT
-	TRBV30	-	TRBJ1-1	CAWRWGGNTEAFF	TGTGCCTGGAGATGGGGGGGAAACACTGAAGCTTTCTTT
-	TRBV13	-	TRBJ2-2	CASSLGMNTGELFF	TGTGCCAGCAGCTTAGGTATGAACACCGGGGAGCTGTTTTTT
-	TRBV5-1	-	TRBJ2-7	CASSLAGGHEQYF	TGCGCCAGCAGCTTGGCCGGAGGCCACGAGCAGTACTTC
-	TRBV7-3	-	TRBJ2-2	CASSFKGDTGELFF	TGTGCCAGCAGCTTCAAAGGGGACACCGGGGAGCTGTTTTTT
TRBD2	TRBV7-2	-	TRBJ2-7	CASTQGLAAYEQYF	TGTGCCAGCACGCAAGGACTAGCGGCCTACGAGCAGTACTTC
TRBD2	TRBV5-1	-	TRBJ2-1	CASSSTGRAINEQFF	TGCGCCAGCAGCTCCACCGGGAGGGCCATCAATGAGCAGTTCTTC
TRBD2	TRBV5-6	-	TRBJ2-1	CASSLGLAGDNEQFF	TGTGCCAGCAGCTTAGGACTAGCGGGAGACAATGAGCAGTTCTTC
TRBD1	TRBV19	few	TRBJ1-1	CASSRQGPHTEAFF	TGTGCCAGTAGTAGACAGGGCCCCCACACTGAAGCTTTCTTT
TRBD2	TRBV10-3	-	TRBJ2-7	CAISGTSGRRDEQYF	TGTGCCATCAGTGGGACTAGCGGGAGGCGCGACGAGCAGTACTTC
-	TRBV2	-	TRBJ2-7	CASRDDRQNGYF	TGTGCCAGCAGGGACGACAGGCAAAACGGGTACTTC
TRBD1	TRBV28	-	TRBJ1-5	CASSVGTGVAQPQHF	TGTGCCAGCAGTGTTGGGACAGGGGTAGCTCAGCCCCAGCATTTT
TRBD1	TRBV5-6	-	TRBJ2-7	CASSLARDRSYEQYF	TGTGCCAGCAGCTTGGCCCGGGACAGGTCCTACGAGCAGTACTTC
TRBD2	TRBV7-2	-	TRBJ2-1	CASRSLAGLYNEQFF	TGTGCCAGCAGATCACTAGCGGGGCTCTACAATGAGCAGTTCTTC
-	TRBV25-1	-	TRBJ2-7	CASSGDSIEQYF	TGTGCCAGCAGTGGAGACAGTATAGAGCAGTACTTC
TRBD2	TRBV28	-	TRBJ2-6	CASSPRRGVTGANVLTF	TGTGCCAGCAGTCCCCGCCGGGGGGTCACTGGGGCCAACGTCCTGACTTTC
TRBD2	TRBV7-7	-	TRBJ2-5	CASSFGSGSSETQYF	TGTGCTAGCAGCTTCGGGAGCGGGAGTTCGGAGACCCAGTACTTC
-	TRBV7-9	-	TRBJ2-2	CASSPGQNTGELFF	TGTGCCAGCAGCCCGGGACAGAACACCGGGGAGCTGTTTTTT